What follows is one T cell receptor beta chain and its context. The sample is drawn from a study of blood T cell repertoires in COVID-19. Study at large: The United States, Italy and Spain supplied acute and convalescent COVID-19 samples. The cDNA or gDNA used as material had been derived from T cells, B-cell-depleted T cells, or PBMCs.

V dropped 4 bases and J dropped 5 bases, with 8 bases sitting between them. This CDR3 is 13 amino acids long. The V gene's germline CDR1 is MRHNA and CDR2 SNTAGT. All enrollees were about 18 to 100 years old and from 25 or so US areas. Assay used: immunoSEQ multiplex PCR; TCRdb lists only in-frame clones, some missing. The table lists about 240,000 clones, 80% to 90% of them singletons. The origin of this receptor is a woman younger than 45 with acute COVID-19. The genes are TRBV6-4 and TRBJ2-2; D may be TRBD2 (5 bases). Material for sequencing was PBMCs or T cells enriched from blood (not recorded which). The CDR3 reads CASSVGVTGELFF. The CDR3 region has the DNA TGTGCCAGCAGTGTGGGAGTAACCGGGGAGCTGTTTTTT.